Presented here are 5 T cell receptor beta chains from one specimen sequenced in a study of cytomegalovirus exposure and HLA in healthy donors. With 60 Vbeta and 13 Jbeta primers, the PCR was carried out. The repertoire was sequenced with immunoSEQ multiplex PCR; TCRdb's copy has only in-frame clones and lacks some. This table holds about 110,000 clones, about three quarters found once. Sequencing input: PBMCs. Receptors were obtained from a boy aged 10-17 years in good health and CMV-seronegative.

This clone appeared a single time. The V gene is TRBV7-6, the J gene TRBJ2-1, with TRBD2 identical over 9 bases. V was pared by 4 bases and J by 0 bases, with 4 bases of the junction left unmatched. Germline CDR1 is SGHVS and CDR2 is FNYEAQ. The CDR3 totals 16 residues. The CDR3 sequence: CASSSSGGRSYNEQFF. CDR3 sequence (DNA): TGTGCCAGCAGCTCAAGCGGGGGGCGCTCCTACAATGAGCAGTTCTTC.

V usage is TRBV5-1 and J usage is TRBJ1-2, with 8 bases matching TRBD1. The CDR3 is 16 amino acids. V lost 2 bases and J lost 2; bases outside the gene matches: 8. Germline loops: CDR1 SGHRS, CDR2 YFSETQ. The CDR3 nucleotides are TGCGCCAGCAGCTTCGACACAGGGGGAAAAAACTATGGCTACACCTTC. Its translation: CASSFDTGGKNYGYTF. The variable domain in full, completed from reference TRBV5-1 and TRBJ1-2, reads KAGVTQTPRYLIKTRGQQVTLSCSPISGHRSVSWYQQTPGQGLQFLFEYFSETQRNKGNFPGRFSGRQFSNSRSEMNVSTLELGDSALYLCASSFDTGGKNYGYTFGSGTRLTVV.

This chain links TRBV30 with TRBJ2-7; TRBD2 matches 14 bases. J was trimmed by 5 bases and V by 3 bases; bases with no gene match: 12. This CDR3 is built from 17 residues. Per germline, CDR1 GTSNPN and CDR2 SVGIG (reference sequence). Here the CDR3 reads CAWRLRRLAGGLHEQYF. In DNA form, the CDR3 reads TGTGCCTGGAGGCTCCGGCGACTAGCGGGAGGGCTTCACGAGCAGTACTTC.

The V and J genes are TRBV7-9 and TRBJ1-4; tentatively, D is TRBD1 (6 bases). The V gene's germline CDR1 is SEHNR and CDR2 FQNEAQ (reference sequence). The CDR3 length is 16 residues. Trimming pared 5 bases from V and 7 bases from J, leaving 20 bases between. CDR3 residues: CASSTMGGGRGEKLFF. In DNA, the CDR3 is TGTGCCAGCAGCACAATGGGAGGGGGGCGAGGTGAAAAACTGTTTTTT.

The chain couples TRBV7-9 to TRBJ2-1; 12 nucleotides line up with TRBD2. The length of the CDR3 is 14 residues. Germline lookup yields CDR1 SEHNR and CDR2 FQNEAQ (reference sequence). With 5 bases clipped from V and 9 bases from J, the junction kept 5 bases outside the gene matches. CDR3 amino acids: CASSAGLAGTEQFF. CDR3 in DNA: TGTGCCAGCAGCGCCGGACTAGCGGGGACTGAGCAGTTCTTC.